These 5 T cell receptor beta chains were sequenced from one sample in a study of long-term antiretroviral therapy in people with HIV (dated 2022 in TCRdb). Sequencing of the TRB variable region was done with the immunoSEQ hsTCRB v3.0 assay at survey level resolution. The table comes from immuneACCESS by way of TCRdb, which keeps in-frame sequences with V and J called. Part of the clones is missing from these tables; in studies checked, under half for an unresolved V gene and the rest for unknown reasons. Here the sample has roughly 30,000 clones; 93% occur a single time. The ten largest clonotypes hold 5.5% to 7% of the sample. Sequences were derived from unsorted PBMCs, sampled less than 6.8 years after starting antiretroviral therapy. These receptor sequences come from a woman in her thirties or forties with HIV.

This chain uses TRBV7-6 with TRBJ1-1, with TRBD1 as a possible D gene (6 bases). Germline CDR1 is SGHVS and CDR2 is FNYEAQ. Trimming stripped 4 bases from V and 4 bases from J, with 13 bases between. There are 14 residues in the CDR3. The CDR3 sequence is CASSSLQGGTEAFF. The CDR3 DNA reads as TGTGCCAGCAGCTCCTTACAAGGGGGCACTGAAGCTTTCTTT.

This sequence joins TRBV10-3 and TRBJ1-2, with D possibly being TRBD1 (6 bases). The ends were cut back, 0 bases at V and 4 bases at J, with 15 bases in the middle. This CDR3 comprises 16 residues. Germline V lookup: CDR1 ENHRY, CDR2 SYGVKD. The CDR3 DNA reads TGTGCCATCAGTGAGTCGTCGGGGGCGGTCAGCTATGGCTACACCTTC. Amino acid sequence: CAISESSGAVSYGYTF.

The genes are TRBV5-1 and TRBJ1-2, with D maybe TRBD1 (6 bases). Per germline, CDR1 SGHRS and CDR2 YFSETQ. The germline V and J ends were trimmed by 1 base and 4 bases, with 17 bases remaining between them. The CDR3 spans 16 residues. DNA for the CDR3: TGCGCCAGCAGCTTGCGAGGACAGAGCCTAGGCTATGGCTACACCTTC. This translates into CASSLRGQSLGYGYTF.

The V call is TRBV25-1, the J call TRBJ1-1, with unresolved D. Trimming took 10 bases from V and 5 from J, leaving 11 bases between them. This CDR3 is built from 11 residues. Germline V CDR1 and CDR2: MGHDK, SYGVNS. The chain's CDR3 is CATQVGTEAFF. CDR3 in DNA: TGTGCCACCCAAGTCGGTACTGAAGCTTTCTTT.

V gene TRBV19 combines with J gene TRBJ1-5; perhaps TRBD1 as D (5 bases). This CDR3 spans 15 amino acids. In germline, CDR1 is LNHDA, CDR2 SQIVND (reference sequence). Trimming cost V 3 bases and J 2 bases, with 11 bases left between them. The CDR3 nucleotides are TGTGCCAGTAGTATGGACACCGGAGGCAATCAGCCCCAGCATTTT. Translation: CASSMDTGGNQPQHF.